This T cell receptor (beta chain) is drawn from a study of post-analysis software for immune sequencing data. Background on the study: As for disease course, relapsing-remitting, secondary progressive and progressive-relapsing multiple sclerosis were all included.

Trimming removed 2 bases from V and 3 bases from J; junction bases left unmatched: 10. CDR3 length: 17 residues. Germline values: CDR1 SGHRS, CDR2 YFSETQ. TCR beta cDNA libraries had unique molecular identifiers. TCRdb re-derived calls from the PCR reads in MiXCR, one entry per CDR3 protein. The data show 150,000 to 200,000 distinct CDR3 sequences, 30% to 45% seen once. The TCR was taken from a girl between 5 and 17 years old with multiple sclerosis. The specimen was blood, collected after autologous hematopoietic stem cell transplantation. The chain has TRBV5-1 and TRBJ2-7; TRBD2 matches 11 bases. The CDR3 sequence: CASSFPAETSGNYEQYF. CDR3 bases: TGCGCCAGCAGCTTCCCGGCGGAGACTAGCGGGAACTACGAGCAGTACTTC.